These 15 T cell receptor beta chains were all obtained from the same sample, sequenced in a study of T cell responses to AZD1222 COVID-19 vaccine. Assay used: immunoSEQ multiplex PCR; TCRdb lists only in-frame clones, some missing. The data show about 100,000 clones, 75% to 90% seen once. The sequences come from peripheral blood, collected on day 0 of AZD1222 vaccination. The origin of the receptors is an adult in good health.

This CDR3 is CASSRTGIGPQHF. The CDR3 bases are TGCGCCAGCAGCCGGACAGGGATTGGGCCCCAGCATTTT. The chain has TRBV5-1 and TRBJ1-5; 8 bases line up with TRBD1. From germline, CDR1 is SGHRS and CDR2 YFSETQ. V lost 4 bases to trimming and J lost 9 bases; unmatched junction nucleotides: 6. The CDR3 has 13 residues.

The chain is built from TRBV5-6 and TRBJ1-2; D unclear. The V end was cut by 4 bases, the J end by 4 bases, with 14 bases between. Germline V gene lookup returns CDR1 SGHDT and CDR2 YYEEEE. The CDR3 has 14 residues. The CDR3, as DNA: TGTGCCAGCAGCCCACCGGGCACCGCCTATGGCTACACCTTC. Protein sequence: CASSPPGTAYGYTF.

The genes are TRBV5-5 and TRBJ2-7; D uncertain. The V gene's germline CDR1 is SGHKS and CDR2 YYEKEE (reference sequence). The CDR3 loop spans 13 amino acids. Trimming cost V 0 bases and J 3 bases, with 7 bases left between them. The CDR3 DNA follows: TGTGCCAGCAGCTTGGGTCAGGACTACGAGCAGTACTTC. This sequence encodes CASSLGQDYEQYF. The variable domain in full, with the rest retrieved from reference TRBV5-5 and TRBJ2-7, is DAGVTQSPTHLIKTRGQQVTLRCSPISGHKSVSWYQQVLGQGPQFIFQYYEKEERGRGNFPDRFSARQFPNYSSELNVNALLLGDSALYLCASSLGQDYEQYFGPGTRLTVT.

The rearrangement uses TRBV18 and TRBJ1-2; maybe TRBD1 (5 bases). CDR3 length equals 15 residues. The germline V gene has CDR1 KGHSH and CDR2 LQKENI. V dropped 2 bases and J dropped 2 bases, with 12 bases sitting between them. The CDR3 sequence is CASSPGVDRNYGYTF. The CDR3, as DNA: TGTGCCAGCTCACCAGGCGTTGACAGAAACTATGGCTACACCTTC.

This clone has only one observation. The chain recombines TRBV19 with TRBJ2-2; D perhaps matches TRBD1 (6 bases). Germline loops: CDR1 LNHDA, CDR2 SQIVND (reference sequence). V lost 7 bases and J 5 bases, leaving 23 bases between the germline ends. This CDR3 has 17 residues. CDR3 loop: CASTAPGIRGETGELFF. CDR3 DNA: TGTGCCAGTACCGCCCCGGGGATCAGGGGTGAGACCGGGGAGCTGTTTTTT.

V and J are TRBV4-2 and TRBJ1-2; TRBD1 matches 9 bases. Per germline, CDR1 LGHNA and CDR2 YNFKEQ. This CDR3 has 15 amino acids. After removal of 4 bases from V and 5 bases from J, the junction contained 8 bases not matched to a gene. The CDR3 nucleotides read TGTGCCAGCAGCCCTAAGGACAGGGGCGATTATGGCTACACCTTC. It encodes CASSPKDRGDYGYTF.

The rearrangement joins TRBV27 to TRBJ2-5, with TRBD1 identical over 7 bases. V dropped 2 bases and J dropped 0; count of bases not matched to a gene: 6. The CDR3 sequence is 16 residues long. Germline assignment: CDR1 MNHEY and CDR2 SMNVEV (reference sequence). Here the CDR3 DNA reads TGTGCCAGCAGTTTAAGTACAGGGGTCTACCAAGAGACCCAGTACTTC. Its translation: CASSLSTGVYQETQYF.

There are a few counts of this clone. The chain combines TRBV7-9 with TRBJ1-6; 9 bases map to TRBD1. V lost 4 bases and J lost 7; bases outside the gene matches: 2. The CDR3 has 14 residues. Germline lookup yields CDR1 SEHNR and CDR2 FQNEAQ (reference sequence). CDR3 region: CASSSGQGNSPLHF. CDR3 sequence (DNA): TGTGCCAGCAGCTCCGGACAGGGGAATTCACCCCTCCACTTT. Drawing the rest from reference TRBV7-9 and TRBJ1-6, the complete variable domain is DTGVSQNPRHKITKRGQNVTFRCDPISEHNRLYWYRQTLGQGPEFLTYFQNEAQLEKSRLLSDRFSAERPKGSFSTLEIQRTEQGDSAMYLCASSSGQGNSPLHFGNGTRLTVT.

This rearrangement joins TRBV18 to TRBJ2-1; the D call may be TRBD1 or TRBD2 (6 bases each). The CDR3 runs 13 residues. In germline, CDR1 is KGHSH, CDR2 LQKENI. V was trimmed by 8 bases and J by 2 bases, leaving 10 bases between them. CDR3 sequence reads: CASRGLAYNEQFF. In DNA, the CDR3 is TGTGCCAGCCGGGGGCTAGCCTACAATGAGCAGTTCTTC.

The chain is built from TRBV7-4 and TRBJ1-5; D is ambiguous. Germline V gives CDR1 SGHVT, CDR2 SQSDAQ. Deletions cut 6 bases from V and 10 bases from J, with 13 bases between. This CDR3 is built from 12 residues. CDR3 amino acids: CASRARAPPQHF. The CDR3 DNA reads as TGTGCCAGCAGGGCGCGGGCCCCACCCCAGCATTTT.

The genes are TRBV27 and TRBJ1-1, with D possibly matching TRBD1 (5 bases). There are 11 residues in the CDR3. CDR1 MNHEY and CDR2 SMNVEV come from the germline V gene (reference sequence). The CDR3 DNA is TGTAGCACGTGTGGGGGCACTGAAGCTTTCTTT. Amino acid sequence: CSTCGGTEAFF.

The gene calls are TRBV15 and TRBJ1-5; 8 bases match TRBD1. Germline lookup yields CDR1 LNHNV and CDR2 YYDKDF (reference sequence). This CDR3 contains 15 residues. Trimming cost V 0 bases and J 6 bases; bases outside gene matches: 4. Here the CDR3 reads CATSRDGQGSQPQHF. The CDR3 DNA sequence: TGTGCCACCAGCAGAGACGGACAGGGAAGTCAGCCCCAGCATTTT. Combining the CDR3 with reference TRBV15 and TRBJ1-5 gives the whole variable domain DAMVIQNPRYQVTQFGKPVTLSCSQTLNHNVMYWYQQKSSQAPKLLFHYYDKDFNNEADTPDNFQSRRPNTSFCFLDIRSPGLGDTAMYLCATSRDGQGSQPQHFGDGTRLSIL.

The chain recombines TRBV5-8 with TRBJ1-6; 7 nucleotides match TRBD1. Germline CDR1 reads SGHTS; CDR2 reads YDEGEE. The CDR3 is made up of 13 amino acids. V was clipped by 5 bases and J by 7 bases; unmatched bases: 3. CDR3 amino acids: CASRPTGNSPLHF. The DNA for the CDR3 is TGTGCCAGCAGGCCGACAGGGAATTCACCCCTCCACTTT.

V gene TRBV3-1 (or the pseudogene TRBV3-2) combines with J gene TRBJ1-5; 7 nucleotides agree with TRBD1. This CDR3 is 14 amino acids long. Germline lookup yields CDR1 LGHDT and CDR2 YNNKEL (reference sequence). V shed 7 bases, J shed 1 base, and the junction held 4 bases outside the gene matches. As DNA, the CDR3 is TGTGCCAGCACCCCGGGACAGAGCAATCAGCCCCAGCATTTT. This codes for CASTPGQSNQPQHF.

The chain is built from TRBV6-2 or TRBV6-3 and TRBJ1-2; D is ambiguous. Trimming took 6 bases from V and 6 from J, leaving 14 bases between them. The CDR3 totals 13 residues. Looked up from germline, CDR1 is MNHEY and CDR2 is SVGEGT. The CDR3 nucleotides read TGTGCCAGCAGCCCCTATTCTGTGGATGGCTACACCTTC. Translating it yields CASSPYSVDGYTF.